Listed below are T cell receptor beta chains from one sample, sequenced in a study of neoadjuvant anti-PD-1 for oral cavity cancer. Profiled with immunoSEQ multiplex PCR; TCRdb holds only in-frame clones, not every one. The table lists tens of thousands of clones, approximately 26% of them singletons. This material consisted of tumor tissue, taken after nivolumab (anti-PD-1) treatment. The receptors stem from a person between 35 and 79 years old with oral cavity squamous cell carcinoma. Both conserved end residues are part of each CDR3. The D gene is left open where the match is weak. Where a row states a size, it is once, few, many or the class of an expanded clone; other rows omit it.

d_call: -
v_call: TRBV29-1
j_call: TRBJ1-1
clone_size: large
cdr3_nt: TGCAGCGCTGGGACAACAATGAACACTGAAGCTTTCTTT
cdr3_aa: CSAGTTMNTEAFF

d_call: -
v_call: TRBV30
j_call: TRBJ1-4
clone_size: medium-sized
cdr3_nt: TGTGCCTGGAGGGGGTTTACGGGGAATAATGAAAAACTGTTTTTT
cdr3_aa: CAWRGFTGNNEKLFF

d_call: TRBD1
v_call: TRBV4-1
j_call: TRBJ1-2
clone_size: -
cdr3_nt: TGCGCCAGCAGCCACCCGGGACAGGGGGTCTATGGCTACACCTTC
cdr3_aa: CASSHPGQGVYGYTF

d_call: -
v_call: TRBV25-1
j_call: TRBJ1-5
clone_size: -
cdr3_nt: TGTGCCAGCAGGGCCAATATCAATCAGCCCCAGCATTTT
cdr3_aa: CASRANINQPQHF

d_call: -
v_call: TRBV5-1
j_call: TRBJ1-1
clone_size: few
cdr3_nt: TGCGCCAGCAGTCCCACGGGTCCTGAAGCTTTCTTT
cdr3_aa: CASSPTGPEAFF

d_call: -
v_call: TRBV6-6
j_call: TRBJ2-1
clone_size: few
cdr3_nt: TGTGCCAGCAGTTACTCTGGCAGCTACTACAATGAGCAGTTCTTC
cdr3_aa: CASSYSGSYYNEQFF

d_call: -
v_call: TRBV12-5
j_call: TRBJ1-2
clone_size: -
cdr3_nt: TGTGCTAGTGGTGGGGCAAGTCCCTACACCTTC
cdr3_aa: CASGGASPYTF

d_call: TRBD1
v_call: TRBV28
j_call: TRBJ1-2
clone_size: few
cdr3_nt: TGTGCCAGCAGTTTGGGGGACAGGGCCTTTTATGGCTACACCTTC
cdr3_aa: CASSLGDRAFYGYTF

d_call: -
v_call: TRBV6-1
j_call: TRBJ1-1
clone_size: -
cdr3_nt: TGTGCCAGCAGTGAAGCAGGGATCACTGAAGCTTTCTTT
cdr3_aa: CASSEAGITEAFF

d_call: TRBD1
v_call: TRBV6-4
j_call: TRBJ2-1
clone_size: -
cdr3_nt: TGTGCCAGCAGCAAGACAGGGTTGAGGTTGTATGAGCAGTTCTTC
cdr3_aa: CASSKTGLRLYEQFF

d_call: -
v_call: TRBV7-9
j_call: TRBJ1-2
clone_size: many
cdr3_nt: TGTGCCAGCAGCGGGCGTACAACGACCGGTGGCTACACCTTC
cdr3_aa: CASSGRTTTGGYTF

d_call: TRBD1
v_call: TRBV4-1
j_call: TRBJ2-1
clone_size: -
cdr3_nt: TGCGCCAGCAGCGACGACAGGGAAGGTGTGAATGAGCAGTTCTTC
cdr3_aa: CASSDDREGVNEQFF

d_call: TRBD2
v_call: TRBV6-5
j_call: TRBJ2-1
clone_size: once
cdr3_nt: TGTGCCAGCAGTTACTCGAGAGGACTAGCGTCAAATGAGCAGTTCTTC
cdr3_aa: CASSYSRGLASNEQFF

d_call: TRBD1
v_call: TRBV15
j_call: TRBJ2-7
clone_size: few
cdr3_nt: TGTGCCACCAGCAGAGCCACAGGGGCCTACGAGCAGTACTTC
cdr3_aa: CATSRATGAYEQYF

d_call: -
v_call: TRBV7-9
j_call: TRBJ1-2
clone_size: many
cdr3_nt: TGTGCCAGCAGCCGAGGACCGGGCTACACCTTC
cdr3_aa: CASSRGPGYTF

d_call: -
v_call: TRBV5-1
j_call: TRBJ2-7
clone_size: -
cdr3_nt: TGCGCCAGCAGGCGACTAGGGTACGAGCAGTACTTC
cdr3_aa: CASRRLGYEQYF

d_call: -
v_call: TRBV9
j_call: TRBJ2-7
clone_size: -
cdr3_nt: TGTGCCAGCCGACCGACCGGCGGGACCGAGCAGTACTTC
cdr3_aa: CASRPTGGTEQYF

d_call: -
v_call: TRBV27
j_call: TRBJ1-6
clone_size: -
cdr3_nt: TGTGCCAGCAAACAAGCAAATTCACCCCTCCACTTT
cdr3_aa: CASKQANSPLHF

d_call: -
v_call: TRBV11-2
j_call: TRBJ2-2
clone_size: few
cdr3_nt: TGTGCCAGCAGCTTTACCCGGGAGCTGTTTTTT
cdr3_aa: CASSFTRELFF

d_call: TRBD1
v_call: TRBV11-2
j_call: TRBJ1-5
clone_size: few
cdr3_nt: TGTGCCAGCAGCCCGGGACAGGGGGAACAGCCCCAGCATTTT
cdr3_aa: CASSPGQGEQPQHF

d_call: -
v_call: TRBV7-9
j_call: TRBJ2-1
clone_size: few
cdr3_nt: TGTGCCAGCAGCTTAACCGGGACCCCCATCCCCAATGAGCAGTTCTTC
cdr3_aa: CASSLTGTPIPNEQFF

d_call: TRBD1
v_call: TRBV29-1
j_call: TRBJ2-3
clone_size: once
cdr3_nt: TGCAGCGTCCGAGGTGGGGACAGGGGGGCAGATACGCAGTATTTT
cdr3_aa: CSVRGGDRGADTQYF

d_call: -
v_call: TRBV18
j_call: TRBJ2-3
clone_size: many
cdr3_nt: TGTGCCAGCTCACTCGAACTCCCTGCAGGGGGGGACACAGATACGCAGTATTTT
cdr3_aa: CASSLELPAGGDTDTQYF

d_call: TRBD1
v_call: TRBV2
j_call: TRBJ2-1
clone_size: few
cdr3_nt: TGTGCCAGTTTTCCCAGGGGGATCTCAGTGCAGTTCTTC
cdr3_aa: CASFPRGISVQFF

d_call: TRBD1
v_call: TRBV7-3
j_call: TRBJ2-7
clone_size: -
cdr3_nt: TGTGCCAGCAGCTTGACAGGGGACCACTACGAGCAGTACTTC
cdr3_aa: CASSLTGDHYEQYF

d_call: -
v_call: TRBV6-1
j_call: TRBJ1-2
clone_size: -
cdr3_nt: TGTGCCAGCAGTGATCAGATTGGTAGGGGCTACACCTTC
cdr3_aa: CASSDQIGRGYTF

d_call: -
v_call: TRBV7-3
j_call: TRBJ1-5
clone_size: -
cdr3_nt: TGTGCCAGCAGCTTAACGAATACAGCAGGGGTTCGTCAGCCCCAGCATTTT
cdr3_aa: CASSLTNTAGVRQPQHF

d_call: -
v_call: TRBV5-1
j_call: TRBJ1-1
clone_size: -
cdr3_nt: TGCGCCAGCAGCTTGACGGCTGGGGGGCTAATCACTGAAGCTTTCTTT
cdr3_aa: CASSLTAGGLITEAFF

d_call: TRBD2
v_call: TRBV2
j_call: TRBJ2-7
clone_size: -
cdr3_nt: TGTGCCAGCAGCACCGAGAGGAGACTAGCGGACAGCTACGAGCAGTACTTC
cdr3_aa: CASSTERRLADSYEQYF

d_call: TRBD1
v_call: TRBV19
j_call: TRBJ1-4
clone_size: -
cdr3_nt: TGTGCCAGTAGTACCAGACAGGGACGCGTTCACGAAAAACTGTTTTTT
cdr3_aa: CASSTRQGRVHEKLFF

d_call: -
v_call: TRBV10-3
j_call: TRBJ1-2
clone_size: few
cdr3_nt: TGTGCCATCAGTGAAATCGTCGGATCCTACTATGGCTACACCTTC
cdr3_aa: CAISEIVGSYYGYTF

d_call: -
v_call: TRBV4-1
j_call: TRBJ1-1
clone_size: few
cdr3_nt: TGCGCCAGCAGCCAAGATGTCCAGGAAGAAGCTTTCTTT
cdr3_aa: CASSQDVQEEAFF

d_call: -
v_call: TRBV6-1
j_call: TRBJ2-7
clone_size: -
cdr3_nt: TGTGCCAGCGTAGGGGTACCGCTCTACGAGCAGTACTTC
cdr3_aa: CASVGVPLYEQYF

d_call: -
v_call: TRBV5-1
j_call: TRBJ2-1
clone_size: -
cdr3_nt: TGCGCCAGCAGCCTAGAGGGGACAAACTACAATGAGCAGTTCTTC
cdr3_aa: CASSLEGTNYNEQFF

d_call: -
v_call: TRBV7-3
j_call: TRBJ1-3
clone_size: -
cdr3_nt: TGTGCCAGCAGCGACGCCAGCTCTGGAAACACCATATATTTT
cdr3_aa: CASSDASSGNTIYF

d_call: TRBD1
v_call: TRBV29-1
j_call: TRBJ2-3
clone_size: -
cdr3_nt: TGCAGCGTTGAGTACCCAGGGGGAACGCAGTATTTT
cdr3_aa: CSVEYPGGTQYF

d_call: TRBD1
v_call: TRBV25-1
j_call: TRBJ1-4
clone_size: few
cdr3_nt: TGTGCCAGCAGTGTCGGAGACAGGGAAACCGAAAAACTGTTTTTT
cdr3_aa: CASSVGDRETEKLFF

d_call: TRBD1
v_call: TRBV6-6
j_call: TRBJ2-1
clone_size: few
cdr3_nt: TGTGCCAGCAGTACCACCGGGACAGACTACAATGAGCAGTTCTTC
cdr3_aa: CASSTTGTDYNEQFF

d_call: -
v_call: TRBV29-1
j_call: TRBJ1-2
clone_size: -
cdr3_nt: TGCAGCGTTAGTGACAGGTTTCGGGGTGGCTACACCTTC
cdr3_aa: CSVSDRFRGGYTF

d_call: TRBD2
v_call: TRBV7-3
j_call: TRBJ2-3
clone_size: -
cdr3_nt: TGTGCCAGCAGCTTATCGTTAGCGGGGGGATTCACAGATACGCAGTATTTT
cdr3_aa: CASSLSLAGGFTDTQYF

d_call: TRBD1
v_call: TRBV15
j_call: TRBJ1-2
clone_size: -
cdr3_nt: TGTGCCACCAGCAGGGACAGGGTGTCTAACTATGGCTACACCTTC
cdr3_aa: CATSRDRVSNYGYTF

d_call: TRBD1
v_call: TRBV28
j_call: TRBJ1-5
clone_size: -
cdr3_nt: TGTGCCAGCAGTCCACGCCGGGCGTACAGGGGAAATCAGCCCCAGCATTTT
cdr3_aa: CASSPRRAYRGNQPQHF

d_call: TRBD2
v_call: TRBV6-6
j_call: TRBJ2-3
clone_size: -
cdr3_nt: TGTGCCAGCAGTGGGGGGGGTACGCAGTATTTT
cdr3_aa: CASSGGGTQYF

d_call: -
v_call: TRBV2
j_call: TRBJ1-5
clone_size: -
cdr3_nt: TGTGCCAGCAGTGGGGGGCAGAGCAATCAGCCCCAGCATTTT
cdr3_aa: CASSGGQSNQPQHF

d_call: TRBD2
v_call: TRBV5-8
j_call: TRBJ2-1
clone_size: -
cdr3_nt: TGTGCCAGCAGCTTACTAGCGGGAGGCTACAATGAGCAGTTCTTC
cdr3_aa: CASSLLAGGYNEQFF

d_call: TRBD1
v_call: TRBV27
j_call: TRBJ2-7
clone_size: -
cdr3_nt: TGTGCCAGCACACCTATGCGGGGACAGGGGTTTCGCGAGCAGTACTTC
cdr3_aa: CASTPMRGQGFREQYF

d_call: -
v_call: TRBV2
j_call: TRBJ1-4
clone_size: -
cdr3_nt: TGTGCCAGCACCGAGATAAGGGTCGCAACTAATGAAAAACTGTTTTTT
cdr3_aa: CASTEIRVATNEKLFF

d_call: -
v_call: TRBV19
j_call: TRBJ1-2
clone_size: many
cdr3_nt: TGTGCCAGTAGTCCCGGCTGGGGGCTGGGGGGCTACACCTTC
cdr3_aa: CASSPGWGLGGYTF

d_call: -
v_call: TRBV28
j_call: TRBJ1-2
clone_size: -
cdr3_nt: TGTGCCAGCACAGGGTCTGCTCATTATGGCTACACCTTC
cdr3_aa: CASTGSAHYGYTF

d_call: -
v_call: TRBV7-3
j_call: TRBJ2-6
clone_size: -
cdr3_nt: TGTGCCAGCAGCTTAGTCGGTACCTCTGGGGCCAACGTCCTGACTTTC
cdr3_aa: CASSLVGTSGANVLTF

d_call: -
v_call: TRBV6-1
j_call: TRBJ2-7
clone_size: few
cdr3_nt: TGTGCCAGCAGTGAGGGGGTAACCTACGAGCAGTACTTC
cdr3_aa: CASSEGVTYEQYF

d_call: -
v_call: TRBV6-6
j_call: TRBJ2-7
clone_size: -
cdr3_nt: TGTGCCAGCAGTTACGGGAAAACTTACGAGCAGTACTTC
cdr3_aa: CASSYGKTYEQYF

d_call: TRBD1
v_call: TRBV4-1
j_call: TRBJ1-5
clone_size: once
cdr3_nt: TGCGCCAGCAGCCCGGGACAGAATAATCAGCCCCAGCATTTT
cdr3_aa: CASSPGQNNQPQHF

d_call: -
v_call: TRBV18
j_call: TRBJ1-1
clone_size: few
cdr3_nt: TGTGCCAGCTCAAAAGTACGTGGACAGCGACCATACGTAGCTTTCTTT
cdr3_aa: CASSKVRGQRPYVAFF

d_call: -
v_call: TRBV7-8
j_call: TRBJ2-3
clone_size: few
cdr3_nt: TGTGCCAGCAGCCCCTTTGGTGAGCTACCAGGTGATACGCAGTATTTT
cdr3_aa: CASSPFGELPGDTQYF

d_call: -
v_call: TRBV30
j_call: TRBJ2-1
clone_size: once
cdr3_nt: TGTGCCTGGAGTAGACGAGGACAGACGTTCTTC
cdr3_aa: CAWSRRGQTFF

d_call: -
v_call: TRBV2
j_call: TRBJ2-3
clone_size: -
cdr3_nt: TGTGCCAGCAGCTCGGGGGGCACAGATACGCAGTATTTT
cdr3_aa: CASSSGGTDTQYF

d_call: -
v_call: TRBV9
j_call: TRBJ1-1
clone_size: -
cdr3_nt: TGTGCCAGCAGCCCCCACCGTACGGGCACTGAAGCTTTCTTT
cdr3_aa: CASSPHRTGTEAFF

d_call: -
v_call: TRBV29-1
j_call: TRBJ1-2
clone_size: few
cdr3_nt: TGCAGCGTTGATGTAACAGGGTATGGCTACACCTTC
cdr3_aa: CSVDVTGYGYTF

d_call: TRBD2
v_call: TRBV4-2
j_call: TRBJ2-7
clone_size: -
cdr3_nt: TGTGCCAGCAGCCAAGCTAGTAACAGCGGGGCTGACGAGCAGTACTTC
cdr3_aa: CASSQASNSGADEQYF